This T cell receptor beta chain was found in a study of T cells after yellow fever vaccination (dated by TCRdb to the late 2010s). Regarding the complete study: The SMART-Seq v4 Ultra Low Input RNA kit was used to prepare libraries from fractions with low cell numbers. To track T-cell clones before and after primary and booster YFV17D yellow fever vaccination, bulk TCR alpha and beta repertoires were sequenced longitudinally. Two healthy male donors, one aged 18 to 29 and one aged 30 to 40 years, made up the cohort. Blood was drawn at multiple timepoints before and after primary and secondary immunization, with bulk PBMC replicates and cell subsets isolated.

The investigation overall reported the following: Because the study included only two donors, the extent to which the findings can be generalized is limited. After the booster, most clones that had expanded after primary vaccination were detected again (about 95% of CD4 and more than 85% of CD8), suggesting broad maintenance of memory. A small fraction of clonotypes appeared in both the CD4 and CD8 compartments, likely as a result of convergent recombination. Computational filtering was needed because FACS-sorted repertoires could contain abundant contaminating clonotypes from the bulk population. The secondary T-cell response was weaker than the primary response but faster, peaking on day 5 instead of day 15.

Spanning cysteine to phenylalanine, the CDR3 consists of 16 amino acids. Only the CDR3 portion is preserved as DNA: 48 bases, with reading frame beginning at the first base. Trimming costs V 4 bases and J 0 bases, and their ends lie 13 bases apart. What the treatment or condition label conveys for this sample: live attenuated yellow fever vaccine strain. At every blood-draw timepoint, two biological replicates of bulk PBMCs were collected. PBMCs were isolated from peripheral blood using a standard Ficoll-Paque protocol. RNA was extracted with TriZol from bulk PBMCs, CD4 and CD8 fractions, and dextramer-positive and dextramer-negative fractions. This clonotype was recorded a few times. What this receptor recognizes is not known. One base away there is no much larger clone; base qualities are not given. Reads for this sample came from an Illumina NovaSeq 6000. TCR cDNA was made using 5'RACE template switching, a step that added a universal primer site and unique molecular identifiers. Priming for cDNA synthesis came from both the TCR alpha and TCR beta constant segments. Library amplification used two PCR steps, and the second PCR step added sample barcodes and sequencing adapters. Sequencing of the libraries was done on either Illumina HiSeq 2500 (2x100 bp) or NovaSeq (2x150 bp). Per the source publication's procedure: Reads were demultiplexed and collapsed into UMI consensus sequences with MIGEC, and V(D)J alignment was performed with MiXCR. Vaccine-responding clonotypes were defined with edgeR using replicate PBMC samples, requiring FDR below 0.01 and a log2 fold change above 5 up to day 15. CD4 or CD8 identity was assigned to each bulk clonotype according to whether the clonotype was present at higher abundance in the sequenced CD4 repertoire or the sequenced CD8 repertoire. TCRdb itself trimmed the public reads at Q25 with fastp, ran MiXCR and retained productive beta chains. Entries are consolidated by CDR3 protein sequence, retaining the most common genes and DNA. The V and J calls shown here were made by TCRdb, not taken from the authors' results. For this sample the table gives fewer than 500,000 distinct CDR3 sequences, of which roughly a sixth were detected only once. The ten largest clones represent roughly 19% of the sample.

The clonotype was recovered from a man younger than 35 who received the YFV17D yellow fever vaccine. Recombination joined TRBV12-3 or TRBV12-4 with TRBJ2-1; tentative D gene TRBD1, with 6 bases matching. This specimen consisted of PBMCs, obtained before the yellow fever booster vaccination. CDR3 reads: CASSWGRLSSYNEQFF. The DNA sequence is given as TGTGCCAGCAGTTGGGGGCGGTTAAGCTCCTACAATGAGCAGTTCTTC.